This T cell receptor beta chain was sequenced in a study of T cell responses to AZD1222 COVID-19 vaccine. General study points: Repertoires in all cases were sampled only once the peak T cell response had passed.

Some clones are missing from TCRdb's copy, which holds only in-frame ones; the method was immunoSEQ multiplex PCR. This table holds roughly 130,000 clones, 80% to 90% found once. Points on this clone: Its matching antigen is unknown.

The receptor comes from an adult in good health. The sample in question was peripheral blood, obtained on day 0 of AZD1222 vaccination.

CDR3 in DNA: TGTGCCAGTAGTATAGTGGGGACAGGGGTCACAGATACGCAGTATTTT. Its protein product is CASSIVGTGVTDTQYF. The V gene is TRBV19, the J gene TRBJ2-3, with TRBD1 identical over 10 bases. The trim removed 1 base at V and 2 bases at J, leaving 3 bases unmatched. The CDR3 has 16 amino acids. Looked up from germline, CDR1 is LNHDA and CDR2 is SQIVND (reference sequence).